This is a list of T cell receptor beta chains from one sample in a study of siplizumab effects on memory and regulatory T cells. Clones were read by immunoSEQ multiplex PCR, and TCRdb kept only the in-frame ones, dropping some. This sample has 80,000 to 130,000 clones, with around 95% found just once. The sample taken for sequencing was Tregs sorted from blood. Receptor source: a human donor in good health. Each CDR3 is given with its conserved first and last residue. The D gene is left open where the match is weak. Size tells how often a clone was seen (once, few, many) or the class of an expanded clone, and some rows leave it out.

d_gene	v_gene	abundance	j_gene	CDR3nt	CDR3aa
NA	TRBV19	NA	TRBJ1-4	TGTGCCAGTAGGAAGACAGGCTCACTCAGTAATGAAAAACTGTTTTTT	CASRKTGSLSNEKLFF
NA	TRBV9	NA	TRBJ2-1	TGTGCCAGCAGCGTAGGGAGGGAGTGGGGCTCCTACAATGAGCAGTTCTTC	CASSVGREWGSYNEQFF
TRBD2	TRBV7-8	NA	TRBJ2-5	TGTGCCAGCAGCTCCGGACTAGCGGAGACCCAGTACTTC	CASSSGLAETQYF
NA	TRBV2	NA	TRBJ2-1	TGTGCCAGCAGAGACCTGACAGGCACCAATGAGCAGTTCTTC	CASRDLTGTNEQFF
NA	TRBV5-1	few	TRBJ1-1	TGCGCCAGCAGCTTGGGTGTGGGTTTGAACACTGAAGCTTTCTTT	CASSLGVGLNTEAFF
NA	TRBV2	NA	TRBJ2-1	TGTGCCAGCAGTAAAGGGATTGTAGGACGAACTAATGAGCAGTTCTTC	CASSKGIVGRTNEQFF
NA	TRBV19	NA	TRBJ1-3	TGTGCCAGTAGTATTTCTGGGGTATACAGGAACACCATATATTTT	CASSISGVYRNTIYF
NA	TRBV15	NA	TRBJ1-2	TGTGCCACCAGCAGCCTCTCCTGGGATGGCTACACCTTC	CATSSLSWDGYTF
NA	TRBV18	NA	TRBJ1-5	TGTGCCAGCTCACGCTACAGGGATCAGCCCCAGCATTTT	CASSRYRDQPQHF
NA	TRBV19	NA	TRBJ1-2	TGTGCCAGTAGTATAGATTCCCGCGCGACAGCTCAGCTTAACTATGGCTACACCTTC	CASSIDSRATAQLNYGYTF
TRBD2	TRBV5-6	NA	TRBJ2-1	TGTGCCAGCAGCGGGCTTCGTCGACTAGCGGGATACAATGAGCAGTTCTTC	CASSGLRRLAGYNEQFF
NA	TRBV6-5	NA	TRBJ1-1	TGTGCCAGCAGCGGTTCCAGGGCCAAGATTGATGAAGCTTTCTTT	CASSGSRAKIDEAFF
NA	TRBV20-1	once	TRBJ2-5	TGCAGTCCTGGAGGTAAAACCCAGTACTTC	CSPGGKTQYF
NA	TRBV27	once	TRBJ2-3	TGTGCCAGCAGTTTATCTCAGGATACGCAGTATTTT	CASSLSQDTQYF
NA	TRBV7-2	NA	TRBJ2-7	TGTGCCAGCAGCAGTACCTCGCGCGAGCAGTACTTC	CASSSTSREQYF
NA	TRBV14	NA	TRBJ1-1	TGTGCCAGCAGCCAAGCACCCCTGAACACTGAAGCTTTCTTT	CASSQAPLNTEAFF
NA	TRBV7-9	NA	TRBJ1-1	TGTGCCAGCAGCGGCGGGATCGAGACTGAAGCTTTCTTT	CASSGGIETEAFF
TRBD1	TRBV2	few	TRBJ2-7	TGTGCCAGCAGCAGGGGGCGTAACGAGCAGTACTTC	CASSRGRNEQYF
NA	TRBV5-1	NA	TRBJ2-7	TGCGCCAGCAGCTTCCAAAACGGGACACCCTACGAGCAGTACTTC	CASSFQNGTPYEQYF